The 18 T cell receptor beta chains below all came from one sample that was sequenced in a study of T cells in localized non-small cell lung cancer (dated by TCRdb to the early 2020s). The library was built by means of the immunoSEQ multiplex PCR assay. In its TCRdb copy, this immuneACCESS table keeps in-frame sequences only and misses some clones. Where compared with another copy, unresolved V genes explain less than half of these, and the others have no known cause. Within this sample are under 75,000 clones, with around 85% of them counted one time only. 21% of the sample goes to the ten largest clones. This specimen was peripheral blood, taken before any cancer treatment. The receptors originated from a male donor older than 55 with stage III squamous cell lung carcinoma.

This rearrangement joins TRBV6-5 to TRBJ1-4; tentative D call: TRBD1 (6 bases). The germline V and J ends were trimmed by 6 bases and 0 bases, with 11 bases remaining between them. Per the germline V gene, CDR1 is MNHEY and CDR2 is SVGAGI. The CDR3 is 15 amino acids. This chain's CDR3 is CASSDRTATNEKLFF. The CDR3 nucleotides are TGTGCCAGCAGCGACAGGACAGCAACTAATGAAAAACTGTTTTTT.

The chain combines TRBV9 with TRBJ1-2, with D maybe TRBD1 (6 bases). Germline CDR1 SGDLS, CDR2 YYNGEE. The V gene lost 4 bases and the J gene lost 8 bases, with 15 bases spanning the gap. The CDR3 loop spans 13 amino acids. CDR3 DNA: TGTGCCAGCAGCTACGTCGAGGGGGGCGGCTACACCTTC. It codes for CASSYVEGGGYTF.

This chain joins TRBV5-6 and TRBJ1-1, with D tentatively TRBD1 (6 bases). V dropped 2 bases and J dropped 1 base, with 9 bases sitting between them. The germline V gene has CDR1 SGHDT and CDR2 YYEEEE. The CDR3 totals 14 residues. DNA for the CDR3: TGTGCCAGCAGCTTATGGGGGCGGAACACTGAAGCTTTCTTT. Translated, it gives CASSLWGRNTEAFF.

This clone occurred once. V is TRBV4-1 and J is TRBJ1-4; weak D call: TRBD1 (5 bases). V shed 1 base and J shed 2 bases, with 8 bases lying between them. The CDR3 has 15 amino acids. Germline CDR1 MGHRA, CDR2 YSYEKL. The CDR3 DNA sequence: TGCGCCAGCAGCCAAGGTGGGGGTACTAATGAAAAACTGTTTTTT. It is translated as CASSQGGGTNEKLFF.

V is TRBV23-1 and J is TRBJ1-5; D gene uncertain. TRBV23-1 is sorted into the ORF group, with uncertain function. The CDR3 totals 14 residues. V was trimmed by 4 bases and J by 0 bases, leaving 7 bases between them. The CDR3 nucleotides are TGCGCCAGCAGTCGGTTTTATAGCAATCAGCCCCAGCATTTT. This gives the protein CASSRFYSNQPQHF.

This clone was seen only a few times. This chain connects TRBV5-1 to TRBJ2-5; tentatively, D is TRBD2 (8 bases). Trimming shortened V by 3 bases and J by 0 bases, and 18 bases separated the two germline ends. The V gene's germline CDR1 is SGHRS and CDR2 YFSETQ. The CDR3 is 17 residues long. CDR3 coding DNA: TGCGCCAGCAGCTCTCGGACAGGCGGGGGGTACCAAGAGACCCAGTACTTC. Amino acids: CASSSRTGGGYQETQYF.

This clone was seen once. Written as DNA, the CDR3 is TGTGCCTGGAGTCCCCCAGGGGGGAACTATGGCTACACCTTC. Protein: CAWSPPGGNYGYTF. V gene TRBV30 combines with J gene TRBJ1-2; TRBD1 aligns across 7 bases. The CDR3 is 14 amino acids. Per the germline V gene, CDR1 is GTSNPN and CDR2 is SVGIG (reference sequence). Unmatched junction bases numbered 5, after V lost 2 bases and J lost 2 bases.

In nucleotides, the CDR3 is TGTGCCAGCTCACCGGGTCTCTCTCCGGGGTATGGCTACACCTTC. Translating it yields CASSPGLSPGYGYTF. The chain is built from TRBV18 and TRBJ1-2, with D unresolved. This CDR3 has 15 amino acids. The germline gives CDR1 KGHSH, CDR2 LQKENI. V shed 3 bases and J shed 5 bases, with 16 bases lying between them.

V is TRBV30 and J is TRBJ1-6; no clear D gene. The germline CDR1 and CDR2 sequences are GTSNPN and SVGIG (reference sequence). V gave up 8 bases and J gave up 10 bases, with 18 bases separating them. The CDR3 is 13 amino acids. In DNA, the CDR3 is TGTGCCACTCATATCGGCGGCGAATCACCCCTCCACTTT. This translates into CATHIGGESPLHF. The full variable domain, with the rest looked up from reference TRBV30 and TRBJ1-6, is SQTIHQWPATLVQPVGSPLSLECTVEGTSNPNLYWYRQAAGRGLQLLFYSVGIGQISSEVPQNLSASRPQDRQFILSSKKLLLSDSGFYLCATHIGGESPLHFGNGTRLTVT.

The V call is TRBV4-2, the J call TRBJ2-3; possibly TRBD1 for D (7 bases). Per germline, CDR1 LGHNA and CDR2 YNFKEQ. There are 16 residues in the CDR3. Trimming took 1 base from V and 2 from J, leaving 13 bases between them. In DNA, the CDR3 is TGTGCCAGCAGCCAAGGGACAGGAGGGGACACAGATACGCAGTATTTT. Translated, it gives CASSQGTGGDTDTQYF.

The gene calls are TRBV6-1 and TRBJ2-3, with TRBD2 identical over 9 bases. J gave up 6 bases and V 4 bases, and 5 bases lay outside the gene matches. CDR1 and CDR2 from the germline V gene are MNHNS and SASEGT. CDR3 size: 14 residues. The CDR3 loop is CASSGGTSPDTQYF. CDR3 coding DNA: TGTGCCAGCAGTGGTGGGACTAGCCCCGATACGCAGTATTTT.

The chain links TRBV19 to TRBJ2-1; a possible D gene is TRBD2 (7 bases). The length of the CDR3 is 15 residues. Per germline, CDR1 LNHDA and CDR2 SQIVND (reference sequence). V dropped 2 bases and J dropped 7 bases, with 15 bases sitting between them. The CDR3 DNA reads TGTGCCAGTAGTATAAGGGGGGGGCCTCCTAATGAGCAGTTCTTC. As protein: CASSIRGGPPNEQFF.

The chain recombines TRBV10-1 with TRBJ2-7; D is perhaps TRBD1 (6 bases). The V gene lost 9 bases and the J gene lost 5 bases, with 23 bases spanning the gap. CDR1 is WNHNN and CDR2 is SYGVQD in the germline V gene (reference sequence). This CDR3 contains 15 residues. CDR3 protein: CARGCPKQGRNEQYV. CDR3 bases: TGCGCCAGAGGATGCCCGAAACAGGGTAGAAACGAGCAGTACGTC.

The rearrangement links TRBV5-1 to TRBJ2-2, with TRBD2 matching 7 bases. CDR1 is SGHRS and CDR2 is YFSETQ in the germline V gene. CDR3 length: 15 amino acids. V shed 4 bases, J shed 3 bases, and the junction held 6 bases outside the gene matches. The CDR3 sequence is CASSLSGIHTGELFF. DNA of the CDR3: TGCGCCAGCAGCCTCAGCGGGATACACACCGGGGAGCTGTTTTTT.

This sequence joins TRBV7-2 and TRBJ2-4; TRBD1 aligns across 9 bases. The CDR3 length is 17 residues. Per germline, CDR1 SGHTA and CDR2 FQGNSA. The V segment lost 5 bases and the J segment 1 base; nucleotides outside the gene matches: 9. Here the CDR3 DNA reads TGTGCCAGCAGCCTGGGGGGACAGGGAACGGCCAAAAACATTCAGTACTTC. This translates into CASSLGGQGTAKNIQYF.

V gene TRBV18 combines with J gene TRBJ1-1; D call uncertain. The germline V gene encodes CDR1 KGHSH and CDR2 LQKENI. The CDR3 covers 17 residues. The germline V and J ends were trimmed by 5 bases and 0 bases, with 19 bases remaining between them. The CDR3 region is CASSSRTGSQLNTEAFF. The DNA of the CDR3 is TGTGCCAGCTCATCTCGGACGGGGTCACAATTGAACACTGAAGCTTTCTTT.

For the CDR3, the DNA is TGTGCCAGTAGTCCTGAGGATCCCTCTCGGAAGGACCCTGGGGCCAACGTCCTGACTTTC. It encodes CASSPEDPSRKDPGANVLTF. The rearrangement uses TRBV19 and TRBJ2-6; D gene ambiguous. Trimming removed 5 bases at V and 2 bases at J, with 25 bases between. This CDR3 comprises 20 residues. Germline lookup yields CDR1 LNHDA and CDR2 SQIVND (reference sequence). Supplemented by reference TRBV19 and TRBJ2-6, the full variable domain reads DGGITQSPKYLFRKEGQNVTLSCEQNLNHDAMYWYRQDPGQGLRLIYYSQIVNDFQKGDIAEGYSVSREKKESFPLTVTSAQKNPTAFYLCASSPEDPSRKDPGANVLTFGAGSRLTVL.

Points on this clone: One end of the junction does not line up with germline, which may come from a read error. The V and J genes are TRBV7-7 and TRBJ2-5; a possible D gene is TRBD2 (6 bases). Germline loops: CDR1 SSHAT, CDR2 FNYEAQ (reference sequence). The CDR3 is made up of 14 amino acids. CDR3 protein: CASSSLGGQETQYF. The CDR3 DNA is TGTGCTAGCAGCTCCCTGGGGGGACAAGAGACCCAGTACTTC.